The text below deals with one TCR beta chain. Its target antigen remains unknown. Base qualities were left out, and no much larger clone turns up one base away. Trimming takes 6 bases from V and 1 base from J, and the germline ends sit 15 bases apart. The germline V gene encodes CDR1 LNHDA and CDR2 SQIVND (reference sequence). Measured from the cysteine to the phenylalanine, the CDR3 is 15 residues long. The retained sequence is limited to the CDR3, 45 bases, with the frame set at the first base. This sample is drawn from a study of blood T cell repertoires in COVID-19 (dated by TCRdb to 2020 to 2021). Broadly, across the study: The collaborator samples originated in the United States, Italy and Spain and spanned the acute and convalescent phases of COVID-19. The prospective study material was composed of cDNA or gDNA derived from T cells, B-cell-depleted T cells, or PBMCs. Subjects who had been exposed to COVID-19, were actively infected with it, or had recovered from it provided the deeply sampled blood TCRbeta repertoires that made up the dataset. A freely available public database, intended as a resource for researchers studying the immune response to SARS-CoV-2, is where the repertoires were released. The samples were drawn from two sources: the first 160 participants of the ongoing ImmuneRACE study, and 1,000 to 1,500 subjects contributed by 6 global collaborators. The sample metadata nearly always contained a de-identified subject ID, COVID-19 status, age in years and sex. Where HLA class I and class II types were available, the types were taken from metadata supplied by the sample provider, not from assay-based typing. The investigation overall reported the following: How much clinical and demographic metadata was included differed by source and by participant, and the metadata was provided uncurated.

Another Seattle source contributed samples from volunteer blood donors who had recovered from COVID-19. The collaborating institutions used their own protocols to collect whole blood in K2EDTA tubes. For TCRbeta analysis, collaborator samples were shipped as frozen whole blood, as isolated PBMCs, or as DNA extracted from either sample type. TCRbeta CDR3 regions were amplified from genomic DNA using the immunoSEQ Assay, a bias-controlled multiplex PCR. Processing in the source paper ran as follows. Nucleated cell counts per sample were estimated from amplification of reference gene primers within the assay. To quantify the absolute abundance of each unique TCRbeta CDR3 rearrangement, sequence reads were collapsed and filtered. For each sample, productive Simpson clonality was calculated by taking the square root of Simpson's diversity index across productive rearrangements. The table comes from immuneACCESS by way of TCRdb, which keeps in-frame sequences with V and J called. Part of the clones is missing from these tables; in studies checked, under half for an unresolved V gene and the rest for unknown reasons. D and trimming come from the DNA, and the V and J calls and clone size come from that table. A total of about 280,000 clones appear in this sample, around 87% of them only once. The top ten hold approximately 2.2% of the sample.

This sequence uses TRBV19 and TRBJ1-1, with TRBD1 perhaps the D gene, on 5 matching bases. The sequence came from a woman in her twenties or thirties who had recovered from COVID-19. Sequences were obtained from peripheral blood. The CDR3 protein is CASSAGGERNTEAFF. The nucleotide sequence reads as follows: TGTGCCAGTAGCGCGGGGGGGGAGAGGAACACTGAAGCTTTCTTT.